This T cell receptor (beta chain) is from a study of T cell changes during pregnancy in multiple sclerosis. V trimming: 0 bases; J trimming: 7 bases; junction bases outside the gene matches: 6. The CDR3 is 15 amino acids. The germline V gene has CDR1 MNHEY and CDR2 SVGAGI. Sequencing was performed with immunoSEQ multiplex PCR; in TCRdb, only in-frame clones are kept and a portion is missing. The profile shows 45,000 to 65,000 clones, under 95% of them singletons. The chain combines TRBV6-5 with TRBJ2-1; 7 nucleotides line up with TRBD1. This TCR was recovered from a female donor in good health, enrolled as a control in a pregnancy study. The starting material was peripheral blood, obtained after pregnancy. The CDR3 is CASSYSRGPGNEQFF. The CDR3 DNA reads as TGTGCCAGCAGTTACTCGAGGGGGCCAGGGAATGAGCAGTTCTTC.